These 5 T cell receptor beta chains were sequenced from one sample in a study of Ad26.COV2.S vaccination and SARS-CoV-2 variants. Method: immunoSEQ multiplex PCR; TCRdb's copy keeps in-frame clones and lacks some. Among 350,000 to 450,000 clones listed, under 95% were seen once. Sequenced here: peripheral blood, sampled after recovery from COVID-19. These receptors came from a human donor who had recovered from COVID-19.

The CDR3 DNA reads TGCGCCAGCACCCCCCCACAGGGGGAAACAACTAATGAAAAACTGTTTTTT. It is translated as CASTPPQGETTNEKLFF. The chain employs TRBV23-1 and TRBJ1-4; 8 bases map to TRBD1. Being an ORF, TRBV23-1 has a function that is uncertain. Trimming cost V 7 bases and J 0 bases; bases outside gene matches: 10. This CDR3 comprises 17 residues.

V usage is TRBV4-3 and J usage is TRBJ1-6, with a weak D call TRBD1 (5 bases). Germline CDR1 reads LGHNA; CDR2 reads YSLEER. Trimming stripped 2 bases from V and 0 bases from J, with 8 bases between. The CDR3 extends over 16 amino acids. CDR3 region: CASSQRGSSYNSPLHF. In DNA, the CDR3 is TGCGCCAGCAGCCAAAGGGGAAGCTCCTATAATTCACCCCTCCACTTT.

The J gene is TRBJ1-1, the V gene TRBV18; D call uncertain. The CDR3 totals 13 residues. Per germline, CDR1 KGHSH and CDR2 LQKENI. The germline V and J ends were trimmed by 2 bases and 0 bases, with 4 bases remaining between them. CDR3 in amino acids: CASSPKVNTEAFF. The CDR3 nucleotides are TGTGCCAGCTCACCAAAAGTGAACACTGAAGCTTTCTTT.

J is TRBJ1-5 and V is TRBV2; no firm D call. V was clipped by 2 bases and J by 3 bases, with 5 bases between them. This CDR3 has 13 residues. Germline V lookup: CDR1 SNHLY, CDR2 FYNNEI. CDR3 bases: TGTGCCAGCAGTGAACGGGTCAATCAGCCCCAGCATTTT. It is translated as CASSERVNQPQHF.

V usage is TRBV11-2 and J usage is TRBJ1-2, with D hard to call. Trimming left V 1 base short and J 4 bases short, with 13 bases between. Germline V CDR1 and CDR2: SGHAT, FQNNGV. This CDR3 contains 15 residues. The CDR3 spells CASSLAQFKGYGYTF. The CDR3, as DNA: TGTGCCAGCAGCTTAGCACAATTTAAGGGCTATGGCTACACCTTC.